The 9 T cell receptor beta chains listed next were all sequenced from one sample in a study of graft-versus-host responses after intestinal transplantation. These receptors have no identified antigens. The protocol was immunoSEQ multiplex PCR, while the TCRdb copy is restricted to in-frame clones and leaves out a portion. This table holds 84,000 or so clones, approximately 95% found once. The sample was unstimulated CD8+ T cells sorted from spleen or lymph node cells, taken before transplant. The origin of the receptors is a human donor who was the organ donor for an intestinal transplant.

This chain connects TRBV5-1 to TRBJ2-3; no clear D gene. The V and J ends lost 4 bases and 2 bases respectively, with 17 bases between them. Germline CDR1 SGHRS, CDR2 YFSETQ. The CDR3 loop spans 16 amino acids. CDR3 nucleotides: TGCGCCAGCAGCGTCCCCGTGAGACACTTCACAGATACGCAGTATTTT. Its protein is CASSVPVRHFTDTQYF. Based on the CDR3 plus reference TRBV5-1 and TRBJ2-3, the full variable domain is KAGVTQTPRYLIKTRGQQVTLSCSPISGHRSVSWYQQTPGQGLQFLFEYFSETQRNKGNFPGRFSGRQFSNSRSEMNVSTLELGDSALYLCASSVPVRHFTDTQYFGPGTRLTVL.

This clone was observed a few times. The chain uses TRBV18 and TRBJ2-7; 7 bases match TRBD2. The trim removed 0 bases at V and 2 bases at J, leaving 4 bases unmatched. The CDR3 has 15 residues. The germline CDR1 and CDR2 sequences are KGHSH and LQKENI. CDR3 nucleotide sequence: TGTGCCAGCTCACCACCGGCGGGAGAGGCCTACGAGCAGTACTTC. Translating it yields CASSPPAGEAYEQYF.

V and J are TRBV13 and TRBJ2-1; TRBD2 agrees at 10 bases. The J segment lost 9 bases and the V segment lost 2 bases, leaving 1 base of the junction unmatched. Germline V lookup: CDR1 PRHDT, CDR2 FYEKMQ (reference sequence). CDR3 length equals 13 residues. CDR3 sequence (DNA): TGTGCCAGCAGCTTAACTAGCGGGACTGAGCAGTTCTTC. Translating gives CASSLTSGTEQFF.

The CDR3 nucleotides read TGTGCCATCAGTGAACGAACAGGCGGTATTTCTAAACTGTTTTTT. Its translation: CAISERTGGISKLFF. J is TRBJ1-4 and V is TRBV10-3; D might be TRBD1 (5 bases). From germline, CDR1 is ENHRY and CDR2 SYGVKD. This CDR3 comprises 15 residues. Trimming removed 3 bases at V and 11 bases at J, with 19 bases between.

V is TRBV9 and J is TRBJ2-2; 7 bases are shared with TRBD1. Trimming at V came to 4 bases and at J to 3 bases, leaving 12 bases not matched to a gene. Germline V gene lookup returns CDR1 SGDLS and CDR2 YYNGEE. The CDR3 extends over 17 amino acids. Here the CDR3 DNA reads TGTGCCAGCAGCCCCGGGACAGTCGATCCCCACACCGGGGAGCTGTTTTTT. The encoded protein is CASSPGTVDPHTGELFF.

This chain links TRBV4-1 with TRBJ1-1; D remains unclear. The CDR3 covers 14 residues. Germline values: CDR1 MGHRA, CDR2 YSYEKL. Deletions cut 4 bases from V and 2 bases from J, with 11 bases between. The CDR3 sequence is CASSPSRQNTEAFF. The CDR3 region has the DNA TGCGCCAGCAGCCCGAGTCGACAAAACACTGAAGCTTTCTTT.

This rearrangement joins TRBV5-6 to TRBJ2-1, with a possible D match to TRBD1 (5 bases). Germline V gene data show CDR1 as SGHDT and CDR2 as YYEEEE. This CDR3 spans 14 amino acids. V was cut by 4 bases and J by 1 base, with 9 bases left in between. The CDR3 DNA reads as TGTGCCAGCAGCGATGACAGATCCTACAATGAGCAGTTCTTC. Protein sequence: CASSDDRSYNEQFF.

The V and J genes are TRBV9 and TRBJ2-7; D perhaps matches TRBD2 (6 bases). Germline V gene sequence: CDR1 SGDLS, CDR2 YYNGEE. The ends were cut back, 0 bases at V and 7 bases at J, with 11 bases in the middle. This CDR3 contains 13 residues. The CDR3 DNA sequence: TGTGCCAGCAGCGTAGATGGAAGCGGGGAGCAGTACTTC. Amino acid sequence: CASSVDGSGEQYF.

This clone was picked up one time. The rearrangement uses TRBV5-5 and TRBJ2-4; TRBD2 agrees at 9 bases. Trimming took 3 bases from V and 8 from J; bases not matched to a gene: 12. CDR1 and CDR2 (germline): SGHKS, YYEKEE (reference sequence). The CDR3 covers 16 residues. The CDR3 reads CASSSGVAGGVDIQYF. In DNA, the CDR3 is TGTGCCAGCAGCTCCGGAGTGGCGGGAGGGGTGGACATTCAGTACTTC. Combining the CDR3 with reference TRBV5-5 and TRBJ2-4 gives the whole variable domain DAGVTQSPTHLIKTRGQQVTLRCSPISGHKSVSWYQQVLGQGPQFIFQYYEKEERGRGNFPDRFSARQFPNYSSELNVNALLLGDSALYLCASSSGVAGGVDIQYFGAGTRLSVL.